One T cell receptor (beta chain) is described in this entry. Its antigen is currently unknown. V dropped 5 bases and J dropped 5 bases, with 16 bases sitting between them. Germline CDR1 is LGHDT and CDR2 is YNNKEL (reference sequence). The CDR3 is 14 residues long. These data come from a study of blood T cells in healthy people across ages. Across the study: When template switching was applied, about one barcoded beta molecule was captured per two T cells. Overall study results and limits: Possibly confounding the expanded clonotype changes was the fact that donor CMV status was unknown.

Then a second PCR, running roughly 7 to 11 cycles, was carried out with a sample-barcoded 5' primer and a J-beta primer mix. The study obtained at least 3 million CDR3-containing paired-end reads from every sample. Using its own MiXCR run on the 5' RACE reads, TCRdb lists one record per CDR3 protein. The profile shows about 1.4 million distinct CDR3 sequences, 59% of them singletons. The rearrangement links TRBV3-1 to TRBJ2-7, with D possibly matching TRBD1 (6 bases). The source material was blood. The sequence came from a man younger than 35 in good health. The DNA of the CDR3 is TGTGCCAGCAGCTGGGGGCTTCAGGCCCACGAGCAGTACTTC. The encoded protein is CASSWGLQAHEQYF.